The 17 T cell receptor beta chains below all came from one sample that was sequenced in a study of blood T cells in healthy people across ages. A second roughly 6 to 11 cycle PCR used barcoded and J-beta primers. TCRdb re-called the 5' RACE reads through MiXCR, storing one row per CDR3 protein. In the table there are 1.5 million to 2 million distinct CDR3 sequences, roughly 27% of which are singletons. Sequencing was carried out using blood. The source of these receptors is a woman aged 25-40 years in good health.

This clonotype was counted ten times or more. One end of the junction is discordant with germline, which a read error may explain. This chain joins TRBV10-3 and TRBJ2-3, with D possibly being TRBD1 or TRBD2 (5 bases each). The length of the CDR3 is 15 residues. CDR1 and CDR2 (germline): ENHRY, SYGVKD. The CDR3 loop is CAISEGTGSTDTQYF. Written as DNA, the CDR3 is TGTGCCATCAGTGAGGGGACGGGAAGCACAGATACACAGTATTTT.

The V and J genes are TRBV20-1 and TRBJ2-1; 11 bases agree with TRBD2. V dropped 2 bases and J dropped 4; count of bases not matched to a gene: 10. Germline values: CDR1 DFQATT, CDR2 SNEGSKA (reference sequence). CDR3 length: 17 residues. The DNA of the CDR3 is TGCAGTGCTAGATCCTACTCCGGGACTAGCGGTTACAATGAGCAGTTCTTC. This sequence encodes CSARSYSGTSGYNEQFF.

This chain joins TRBV18 and TRBJ1-1; D not certain. CDR1 is KGHSH, CDR2 LQKENI, per germline. The CDR3 has 12 residues. Deletions cut 2 bases from V and 8 bases from J, with 9 bases between. Here the CDR3 reads CASSPSTSEAFF. CDR3 nucleotide sequence: TGTGCCAGCTCACCATCGACATCGGAAGCTTTCTTT.

There are a few counts of this clonotype. The V gene is TRBV12-3 or TRBV12-4, the J gene TRBJ1-2; no clear D gene. This CDR3 contains 14 residues. Trimming cost V 6 bases and J 3 bases, with 14 bases left between them. The CDR3 loop is CASSPGRSDYGYTF. DNA for the CDR3: TGTGCCAGCAGCCCCGGACGGAGCGACTATGGCTACACCTTC.

This chain connects TRBV3-1 to TRBJ1-5; D uncertain. This CDR3 is built from 13 residues. Trimming removed 6 bases from V and 5 bases from J, with 11 bases in between. The germline V gene has CDR1 LGHDT and CDR2 YNNKEL (reference sequence). CDR3 in DNA: TGTGCCAGCAGTTTCAGGTCCGATCAGCCCCAGCATTTT. It codes for CASSFRSDQPQHF.

The V gene is TRBV7-2, the J gene TRBJ2-7; a weak D match, TRBD1 (6 bases). Near its end, the DNA agrees better with TRBJ2-1, so the J call may be wrong. The CDR3 sequence is 15 residues long. From germline, CDR1 is SGHTA and CDR2 FQGNSA. DNA of the CDR3: TGTGCCAGCAGCTTCCGGACAGCCGCATCTACAGAGCAGTTCTTC. Protein sequence: CASSFRTAASTEQFF.

This clonotype turned up a few times. The J gene is TRBJ2-1, the V gene TRBV6-2 or TRBV6-3, with 9 bases aligning to TRBD2. From germline, CDR1 is MNHEY and CDR2 SVGEGT. The CDR3 is 14 residues long. The V segment lost 4 bases and the J segment 7 bases; nucleotides outside the gene matches: 5. The CDR3: CASSLGTSRNEQFF. CDR3 bases: TGTGCCAGCAGTTTGGGGACTAGCAGGAATGAGCAGTTCTTC.

This sequence joins TRBV2 and TRBJ2-6, with D hard to call. Trimming removed 4 bases at V and 1 base at J, with 8 bases between. The germline CDR1 and CDR2 sequences are SNHLY and FYNNEI. The CDR3 extends over 15 amino acids. The CDR3 here is CASSVEVSGANVLTF. As DNA, the CDR3 is TGTGCCAGCAGTGTTGAGGTTTCTGGGGCCAACGTCCTGACTTTC.

This clonotype was seen more than once but under ten times. This sequence may be a read error, since a much larger clone differs from it by one base. V usage is TRBV7-2 and J usage is TRBJ2-7; 12 bases agree with TRBD2. With V trimmed by 4 bases and J by 6 bases, 4 bases remained unmatched. Germline V gene sequence: CDR1 SGHTA, CDR2 FQGNSA. There are 14 residues in the CDR3. As DNA, the CDR3 is TGTACCAGCAGCTCACTAGCGGGAGGTCGCGAGCAGTACTTC. Amino acids: CTSSSLAGGREQYF. The complete variable domain, with remaining parts taken from reference TRBV7-2 and TRBJ2-7, reads GAGVSQSPSNKVTEKGKDVELRCDPISGHTALYWYRQSLGQGLEFLIYFQGNSAPDKSGLPSDRFSAERTGGSVSTLTIQRTQQEDSAVYLCTSSSLAGGREQYFGPGTRLTVT.

This clonotype appeared many times. The chain recombines TRBV20-1 with TRBJ2-7; tentative D call: TRBD2 (5 bases). CDR3 length: 13 residues. Trimming took off 3 bases at V and 4 bases at J, with 13 bases between the two ends. From germline, CDR1 is DFQATT and CDR2 SNEGSKA (reference sequence). CDR3 nucleotide sequence: TGCAGTGCTAGCGACTACGGGCCATACGAGCAGTACTTC. Its protein product is CSASDYGPYEQYF.

The table lists this clonotype with many counts. Mismatch with germline at one junction end may stem from a read error. The chain couples TRBV29-1 to TRBJ2-1; 10 bases are shared with TRBD2. CDR1 SQVTM and CDR2 ANQGSEA come from the germline V gene. The CDR3 sequence is 16 residues long. CDR3 residues: CSVVDNERGGYYEQFF. The DNA of the CDR3 is TGCAGCGTAGTAGACAACGAGCGGGGGGGCTACTATGAGCAGTTCTTC.

This sequence joins TRBV6-5 and TRBJ2-3; 12 bases align to TRBD2. The CDR3 runs to 16 residues. Looked up from germline, CDR1 is MNHEY and CDR2 is SVGAGI. V gave up 1 base and J gave up 6 bases; unmatched junction bases: 5. CDR3 coding DNA: TGTGCCAGCAGTTACTGGGGACTAGCGGGCTTGGATACGCAGTATTTT. Translated, it gives CASSYWGLAGLDTQYF.

This clonotype occurred a few times. The V call is TRBV6-6, the J call TRBJ1-2; 9 bases fit TRBD1. With V trimmed by 4 bases and J by 6 bases, 12 bases remained unmatched. Germline V gene data show CDR1 as MNHNY and CDR2 as SVGAGI (reference sequence). CDR3 length: 16 residues. CDR3 protein: CASSFHPGQGSHGYTF. The CDR3 coding sequence is TGTGCCAGCAGTTTCCATCCTGGACAGGGGAGCCATGGCTACACCTTC.

Ten or more counts support this clonotype. This chain connects TRBV12-3 or TRBV12-4 to TRBJ2-5, with unresolved D. Trimming removed 6 bases from V and 5 bases from J, with 13 bases in between. The CDR3 is 13 residues long. This chain's CDR3 is CASRIGTLETQYF. For the CDR3, the DNA is TGTGCCAGCAGAATAGGAACTTTGGAGACCCAGTACTTC.

J is TRBJ2-4 and V is TRBV11-2; D is unresolved. The CDR3 runs to 16 residues. Germline V gene lookup returns CDR1 SGHAT and CDR2 FQNNGV. Trimming stripped 6 bases from V and 0 bases from J, with 15 bases between. In nucleotides, the CDR3 is TGTGCCAGCAGTTCCTATCCATTCCTAGCCAAAAACATTCAGTACTTC. Translating it yields CASSSYPFLAKNIQYF.

This clonotype was counted only a few times. The rearrangement uses TRBV9 and TRBJ1-5, with 8 bases fitting TRBD1. With 3 bases clipped from V and 7 bases from J, the junction kept 9 bases outside the gene matches. Germline V CDR1 and CDR2: SGDLS, YYNGEE. The CDR3 has 15 amino acids. CDR3: CASSAHGQGGQPQHF. The CDR3 DNA sequence: TGTGCCAGCAGCGCCCACGGACAGGGAGGGCAGCCCCAGCATTTT.

The CDR3 DNA sequence: TGTGCCAGCAGCTCACCTCCCACCGGGGAGCTGTTTTTT. The encoded protein is CASSSPPTGELFF. The rearrangement uses TRBV7-3 and TRBJ2-2; D not resolved. Trimming pared 4 bases from V and 4 bases from J, leaving 7 bases between. This CDR3 region has 13 residues. The germline gives CDR1 SGHTA, CDR2 FQGTGA.